Listed here are 17 T cell receptor beta chains from one sample, sequenced in a study of blood T cell repertoires in COVID-19. The table came from immunoSEQ multiplex PCR; TCRdb's copy has only in-frame clones and leaves some out. The sample includes about 370,000 clones, roughly 90% seen only once; the top ten take approximately 3%. Sequencing used peripheral blood. These receptors originate from a woman aged 30 to 39 with COVID-19, enrolled during active disease.

Remarks on this clone: The same CDR3 can be traced to other DNA sequences in this sample. The V call is TRBV5-1, the J call TRBJ1-5; D may be TRBD1 (6 bases). The CDR3 totals 14 residues. The germline V gene encodes CDR1 SGHRS and CDR2 YFSETQ. The V end was cut by 4 bases, the J end by 2 bases, with 10 bases between. DNA of the CDR3: TGCGCCAGCAGCCTGACAGGTGGCAATCAGCCCCAGCATTTT. Translating it yields CASSLTGGNQPQHF.

The chain joins TRBV2 to TRBJ1-1; D perhaps matches TRBD1 (6 bases). V was clipped by 6 bases and J by 5 bases, with 13 bases between them. CDR1 and CDR2 from the germline V gene are SNHLY and FYNNEI. The length of the CDR3 is 13 residues. The CDR3: CASREQGGTEAFF. The DNA for the CDR3 is TGTGCCAGCAGAGAACAGGGAGGGACTGAAGCTTTCTTT.

Points on this clone: Other DNA sequences in this specimen translate into the identical CDR3. The chain carries TRBV5-1 and TRBJ2-1; 11 bases map to TRBD1. V trimming: 4 bases; J trimming: 2 bases; junction bases outside the gene matches: 2. Germline lookup yields CDR1 SGHRS and CDR2 YFSETQ. The CDR3 covers 15 residues. CDR3 amino acids: CASSPGQGAYNEQFF. The DNA for the CDR3 is TGCGCCAGCAGCCCGGGACAGGGGGCCTACAATGAGCAGTTCTTC.

The chain is built from TRBV10-2 and TRBJ1-2, with TRBD1 as a possible D gene (6 bases). The ends were cut back, 3 bases at V and 1 base at J, with 12 bases in the middle. Germline CDR1 WSHSY, CDR2 SAAADI. The CDR3 has 15 residues. The DNA of the CDR3 is TGCGCCAGCAGTGACTTTGAGGGGGTTAACTATGGCTACACCTTC. It specifies CASSDFEGVNYGYTF.

V and J are TRBV7-2 and TRBJ2-3, with TRBD1 matching 9 bases. The CDR3 extends over 14 amino acids. Germline-derived CDR1 and CDR2 are SGHTA and FQGNSA. The V gene end was trimmed by 6 bases and the J gene end by 2 bases; junction bases not matched to a gene: 3. The CDR3 nucleotides read TGTGCCAGCAGTGGGGACAGGGCCACAGATACGCAGTATTTT. Protein product: CASSGDRATDTQYF.

V gene TRBV12-3 or TRBV12-4 combines with J gene TRBJ1-2; 7 nucleotides agree with TRBD1. V dropped 6 bases and J dropped 2; count of bases not matched to a gene: 3. The CDR3 runs 13 residues. The DNA for the CDR3 is TGTGCCAGCAGCCGGGACAGAAACTATGGCTACACCTTC. Residues: CASSRDRNYGYTF.

V is TRBV29-1 and J is TRBJ2-1; D is possibly TRBD2 (5 bases). The length of the CDR3 is 11 residues. V was shortened by 4 bases and J by 7 bases, with 8 bases between the two germline ends. The germline gives CDR1 SQVTM, CDR2 ANQGSEA. The CDR3 spells CSVGPGNEQFF. The CDR3 DNA reads TGCAGCGTTGGTCCGGGGAATGAGCAGTTCTTC.

The rearrangement links TRBV11-2 to TRBJ1-1, with unresolved D. The V gene lost 5 bases and the J gene lost 4 bases, with 17 bases spanning the gap. Germline loops: CDR1 SGHAT, CDR2 FQNNGV. The CDR3 covers 15 residues. In nucleotides, the CDR3 is TGTGCCAGCAGCCCCCACAGAAGTTCTCGCACTGAAGCTTTCTTT. This encodes CASSPHRSSRTEAFF.

V and J are TRBV19 and TRBJ1-2; 9 nucleotides agree with TRBD1. The CDR3 runs 19 residues. Germline lookup yields CDR1 LNHDA and CDR2 SQIVND (reference sequence). J was trimmed by 3 bases and V by 4 bases; bases with no gene match: 18. The CDR3 loop reads CASSTDRGFSRGGDYGYTF. For the CDR3, the DNA is TGTGCCAGTAGTACCGACAGGGGGTTCTCAAGGGGAGGCGACTATGGCTACACCTTC.

This sequence joins TRBV5-4 and TRBJ1-1; D is perhaps TRBD1 (5 bases). Trimming removed 0 bases at V and 4 bases at J, with 10 bases between. CDR3 size: 14 residues. CDR1 SGHNT and CDR2 YYREEE come from the germline V gene (reference sequence). CDR3 protein: CASSLDRGSTEAFF. In nucleotides, the CDR3 is TGTGCCAGCAGCTTGGATCGGGGGAGCACTGAAGCTTTCTTT. Full variable domain (missing parts from reference TRBV5-4 and TRBJ1-1): ETGVTQSPTHLIKTRGQQVTLRCSSQSGHNTVSWYQQALGQGPQFIFQYYREEENGRGNFPPRFSGLQFPNYSSELNVNALELDDSALYLCASSLDRGSTEAFFGQGTRLTVV.

The chain carries TRBV28 and TRBJ1-5, with TRBD1 as a possible D gene (5 bases). V was trimmed by 7 bases and J by 0 bases, leaving 37 bases between them. Germline V lookup: CDR1 MDHEN, CDR2 SYDVKM. The CDR3 totals 23 residues. The CDR3 region is CASNNARAGWRTQGLGSNQPQHF. CDR3 nucleotide sequence: TGTGCCAGCAACAACGCAAGAGCCGGGTGGAGGACCCAGGGACTGGGTAGCAATCAGCCCCAGCATTTT.

This rearrangement joins TRBV12-3 or TRBV12-4 to TRBJ2-1; 8 bases agree with TRBD1. V dropped 6 bases and J dropped 5; count of bases not matched to a gene: 3. CDR3 size: 13 residues. The CDR3 coding sequence is TGTGCCAGCAGCCGGACAGGGAACAATGAGCAGTTCTTC. It encodes CASSRTGNNEQFF.

The chain is built from TRBV2 and TRBJ1-2, with 10 bases aligning to TRBD1. V gave up 2 bases and J gave up 7 bases; unmatched junction bases: 7. Germline V lookup: CDR1 SNHLY, CDR2 FYNNEI. This CDR3 contains 15 residues. In nucleotides, the CDR3 is TGTGCCAGCAGTGAATCGGGACAGGGGATCTTTGGCTACACCTTC. Its translation is CASSESGQGIFGYTF. Filled out from reference TRBV2 and TRBJ1-2, the complete variable domain reads EPEVTQTPSHQVTQMGQEVILRCVPISNHLYFYWYRQILGQKVEFLVSFYNNEISEKSEIFDDQFSVERPDGSNFTLKIRSTKLEDSAMYFCASSESGQGIFGYTFGSGTRLTVV.

This chain joins TRBV27 and TRBJ2-1, with TRBD1 identical over 10 bases. Germline loops: CDR1 MNHEY, CDR2 SMNVEV (reference sequence). J was trimmed by 14 bases and V by 3 bases; bases with no gene match: 1. The CDR3 covers 11 residues. Here the CDR3 DNA reads TGTGCCAGCAGTTTTGGGACAGGGGAGTTCTTC. Amino acid sequence: CASSFGTGEFF.

The V call is TRBV24-1, the J call TRBJ2-3, with 12 bases fitting TRBD2. Unmatched junction bases numbered 6, after V lost 2 bases and J lost 4 bases. The CDR3 is 17 amino acids. Looked up from germline, CDR1 is KGHDR and CDR2 is SFDVKD. The CDR3, as DNA: TGTGCCACCAGTGATTCCGGACTAGCGGGAAATCCAGATACGCAGTATTTT. It yields the protein CATSDSGLAGNPDTQYF.

A note on this clone: At one boundary the junction diverges from the germline segment, which might be a read error. CDR3 nucleotide sequence: TGTGCTAGCAGCCCATCAGGGATACCCGGGGAGCTGTTTTTT. It yields the protein CASSPSGIPGELFF. The genes are TRBV7-7 and TRBJ2-2; D is perhaps TRBD1 (5 bases). The length of the CDR3 is 14 residues. Germline V gives CDR1 SSHAT, CDR2 FNYEAQ (reference sequence).

The chain is built from TRBV9 and TRBJ2-2; possibly TRBD1 for D (6 bases). V gave up 2 bases and J gave up 4 bases, with 12 bases separating them. This CDR3 has 15 residues. The germline gives CDR1 SGDLS, CDR2 YYNGEE. The CDR3 DNA reads TGTGCCAGCAGCGTTTTGTTAGGGGGCACCGGGGAGCTGTTTTTT. Its translation is CASSVLLGGTGELFF. Together with reference TRBV9 and TRBJ2-2, the CDR3 gives the full variable domain: DSGVTQTPKHLITATGQRVTLRCSPRSGDLSVYWYQQSLDQGLQFLIQYYNGEERAKGNILERFSAQQFPDLHSELNLSSLELGDSALYFCASSVLLGGTGELFFGEGSRLTVL.